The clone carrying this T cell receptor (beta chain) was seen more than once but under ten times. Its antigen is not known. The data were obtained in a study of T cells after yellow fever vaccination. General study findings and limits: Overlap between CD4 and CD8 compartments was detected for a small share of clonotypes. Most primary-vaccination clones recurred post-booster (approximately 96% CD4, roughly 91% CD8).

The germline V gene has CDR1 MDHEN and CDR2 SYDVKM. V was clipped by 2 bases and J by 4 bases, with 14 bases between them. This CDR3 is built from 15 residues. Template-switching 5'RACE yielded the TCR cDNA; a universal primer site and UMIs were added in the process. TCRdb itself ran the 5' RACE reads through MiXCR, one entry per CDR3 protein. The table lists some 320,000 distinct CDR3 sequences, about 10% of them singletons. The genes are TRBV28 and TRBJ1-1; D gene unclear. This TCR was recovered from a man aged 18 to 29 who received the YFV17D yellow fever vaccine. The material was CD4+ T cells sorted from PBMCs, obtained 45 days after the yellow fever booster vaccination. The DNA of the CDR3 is TGTGCCAGCAGTTTAATTGACGCAGTTGGCACTGAAGCTTTCTTT. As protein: CASSLIDAVGTEAFF. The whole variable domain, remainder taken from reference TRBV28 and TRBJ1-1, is DVKVTQSSRYLVKRTGEKVFLECVQDMDHENMFWYRQDPGLGLRLIYFSYDVKMKEKGDIPEGYSVSREKKERFSLILESASTNQTSMYLCASSLIDAVGTEAFFGQGTRLTVV.